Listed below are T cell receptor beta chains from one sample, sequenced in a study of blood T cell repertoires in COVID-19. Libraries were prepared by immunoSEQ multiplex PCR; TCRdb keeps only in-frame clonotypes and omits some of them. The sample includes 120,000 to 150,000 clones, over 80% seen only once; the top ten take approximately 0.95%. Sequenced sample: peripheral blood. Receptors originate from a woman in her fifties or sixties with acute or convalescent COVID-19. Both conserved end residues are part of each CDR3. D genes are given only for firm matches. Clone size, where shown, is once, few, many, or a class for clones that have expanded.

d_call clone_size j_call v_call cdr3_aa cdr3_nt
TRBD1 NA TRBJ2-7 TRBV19 CASSILGRTGVYEQYF TGTGCCAGTAGTATACTAGGAAGGACAGGGGTCTACGAGCAGTACTTC
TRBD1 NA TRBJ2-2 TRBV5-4 CASSHAQGWGGELFF TGTGCCAGCAGCCACGCACAGGGGTGGGGCGGGGAGCTGTTTTTT
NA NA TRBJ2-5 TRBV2 CATGETRNYQETQYF TGTGCCACCGGAGAGACCAGAAATTATCAAGAGACCCAGTACTTC
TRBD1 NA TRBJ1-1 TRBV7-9 CASSYDRGTEAFF TGTGCCAGCAGTTACGACAGGGGAACTGAAGCTTTCTTT
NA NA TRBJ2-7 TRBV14 CASSQYLRGRDEQYF TGTGCCAGCAGCCAGTATCTAAGGGGCCGCGACGAGCAGTACTTC
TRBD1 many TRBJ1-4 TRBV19 CASIGTGTGDEKLFF TGTGCCAGTATCGGAACCGGGACAGGGGATGAAAAACTGTTTTTT
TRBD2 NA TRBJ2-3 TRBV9 CASSLRTSGGSTDTQYF TGTGCCAGCAGCCTTAGGACTAGCGGGGGATCCACAGATACGCAGTATTTT
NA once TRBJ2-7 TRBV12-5 CASGLDTQGAYEQYF TGTGCTAGTGGTTTGGACACACAGGGAGCCTACGAGCAGTACTTC
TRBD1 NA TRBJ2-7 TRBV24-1 CATSDLLDRGNEQYF TGTGCCACCAGTGATTTGCTGGACAGGGGCAACGAGCAGTACTTC
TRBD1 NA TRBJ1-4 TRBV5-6 CASSSGQGKATNEKLFF TGTGCCAGCAGCTCGGGACAGGGGAAGGCAACTAATGAAAAACTGTTTTTT
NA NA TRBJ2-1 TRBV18 CASSPTTGRYNEQFF TGTGCCAGCTCACCGACGACAGGGAGGTACAATGAGCAGTTCTTC
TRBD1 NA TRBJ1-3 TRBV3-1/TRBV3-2 CASSSDRGPGNTIYF TGTGCCAGCAGCTCTGACAGGGGGCCTGGAAACACCATATATTTT
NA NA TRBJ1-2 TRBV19 CASKATRGGYGYTF TGTGCCAGTAAGGCGACCCGAGGAGGTTATGGCTACACCTTC
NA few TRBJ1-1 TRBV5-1 CASSLEGVGQNTEAFF TGCGCCAGCAGCTTGGAAGGGGTTGGGCAGAACACTGAAGCTTTCTTT
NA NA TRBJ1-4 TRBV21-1 CASSKEGTAATNEKLFF TGTGCCAGCAGCAAAGAGGGGACAGCCGCAACTAATGAAAAACTGTTTTTT
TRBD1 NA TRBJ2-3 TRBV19 CAIETGVSDTQYF TGTGCCATTGAAACAGGGGTTTCAGATACGCAGTATTTT
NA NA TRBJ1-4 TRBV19 CASSIRRNEKLFF TGTGCCAGTAGTATTCGGCGGAATGAAAAACTGTTTTTT
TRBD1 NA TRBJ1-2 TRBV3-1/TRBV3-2 CASSHIQGGVYGYTF TGTGCCAGCAGCCATATACAGGGGGGAGTCTATGGCTACACCTTC
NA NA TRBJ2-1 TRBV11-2 CASSLDVSVNEQFF TGTGCCAGCAGCTTAGACGTCTCTGTCAATGAGCAGTTCTTC
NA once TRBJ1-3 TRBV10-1 CASSETAGPSGNTIYF TGCGCCAGCAGTGAGACGGCAGGCCCCTCTGGAAACACCATATATTTT
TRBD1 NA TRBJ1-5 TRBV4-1 CASSQADRSNQPQHF TGCGCCAGCAGCCAAGCGGACAGGTCGAATCAGCCCCAGCATTTT
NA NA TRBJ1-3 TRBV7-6 CASSLRRGKAGNTIYF TGTGCCAGCAGCTTACGGCGGGGGAAGGCTGGAAACACCATATATTTT
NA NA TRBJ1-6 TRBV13 CASSLLEADNSPLHF TGTGCCAGCAGCTTACTAGAAGCGGATAATTCACCCCTCCACTTT
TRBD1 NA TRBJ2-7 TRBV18 CASSRTGDSYEQYF TGTGCCAGCTCACGCACAGGGGACTCCTACGAGCAGTACTTC
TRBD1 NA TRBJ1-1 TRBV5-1 CASSLGGLAGGTEAFF TGCGCCAGCAGCTTGGGTGGGTTGGCAGGGGGCACTGAAGCTTTCTTT
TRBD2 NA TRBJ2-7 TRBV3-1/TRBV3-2 CASSQGSSGRVSEQYF TGTGCCAGCAGCCAAGGCTCCAGCGGGAGGGTCAGCGAGCAGTACTTC
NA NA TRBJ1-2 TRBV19 CASSIRESGGYTF TGTGCCAGTAGTATTCGGGAGTCGGGGGGCTACACCTTC
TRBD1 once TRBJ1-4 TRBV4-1 CASSQPRQGANEKLFF TGCGCCAGCAGCCAACCCCGACAGGGGGCTAATGAAAAACTGTTTTTT
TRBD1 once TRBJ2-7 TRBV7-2 CAIHPGGQGTYEQYF TGTGCCATCCACCCAGGGGGACAGGGAACCTACGAGCAGTACTTC
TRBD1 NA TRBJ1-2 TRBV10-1 CASSEDRGYGYTF TGCGCCAGCAGTGAGGACAGGGGCTATGGCTACACCTTC
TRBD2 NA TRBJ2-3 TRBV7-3 CASSLSGGTDTQYF TGTGCCAGCAGCCTTAGCGGGGGCACAGATACGCAGTATTTT
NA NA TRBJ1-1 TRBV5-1 CASSLDRGFDTEAFF TGCGCCAGCAGCTTAGACCGGGGTTTCGACACTGAAGCTTTCTTT
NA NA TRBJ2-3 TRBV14 CASSQPGLTTDTQYF TGTGCCAGCAGCCAACCGGGACTCACCACAGATACGCAGTATTTT
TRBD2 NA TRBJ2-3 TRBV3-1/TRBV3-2 CASSWREKLDTQYF TGTGCCAGCAGCTGGCGGGAGAAGTTGGATACGCAGTATTTT
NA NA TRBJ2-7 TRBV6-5 CASTVGQDSYEQYF TGTGCCAGCACCGTAGGACAAGACTCCTACGAGCAGTACTTC
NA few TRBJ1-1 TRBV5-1 CASSQANTEAFF TGCGCCAGCAGCCAGGCGAACACTGAAGCTTTCTTT
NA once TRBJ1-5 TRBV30 CAWAPSRDQAQHF TGTGCCTGGGCACCGAGTCGGGATCAGGCCCAGCATTTT